This T cell receptor (beta chain) comes out of a study of blood T cell repertoires in COVID-19. The data were produced by immunoSEQ multiplex PCR, yet TCRdb's version contains in-frame clones alone and is incomplete. Counted here are around 130,000 clones, roughly 79% occurring once; the ten biggest clones make up 10% to 12%. The V end lost 6 bases, the J end lost 1 base, and 12 bases lay between the germline ends. Looked up from germline, CDR1 is ENHRY and CDR2 is SYGVKD. The CDR3 extends over 14 amino acids. The receptor was derived from a human donor in a cohort sampled during active COVID-19. Sequencing was done on a sample of peripheral blood. V and J are TRBV10-3 and TRBJ1-1; weak D call: TRBD1 (6 bases). DNA of the CDR3: TGTGCCATCAGCCTACAGGGCTCGAACACTGAAGCTTTCTTT. Its protein product is CAISLQGSNTEAFF.